What follows describes a single T cell receptor (beta chain). The entry originates in a study of Ad26.COV2.S vaccination and SARS-CoV-2 variants. Trimming pared 2 bases from V and 2 bases from J, leaving 17 bases between. Looked up from germline, CDR1 is MNHEY and CDR2 is SVGEGT. The CDR3 runs to 17 residues. Assay used: immunoSEQ multiplex PCR; TCRdb lists only in-frame clones, some missing. The repertoire has 350,000 to 400,000 clones, approximately 90% of them found once; the top ten carry 3% to 3.5%. Regarding treatment: 15 to 20 received Ad26.COV2.S at low or high dose, single or two shots; about 5 received placebo; per-sample allocation not given. Each sample was drawn 63 days after the first injection (of vaccine or placebo).

Material: peripheral blood, obtained in a trial of Ad26.COV2.S vaccine versus placebo. V usage is TRBV6-2 or TRBV6-3 and J usage is TRBJ2-3; D is possibly TRBD2 (6 bases). The receptor was isolated from a person aged 18-60 years who received the Ad26.COV2.S COVID-19 vaccine or a placebo. CDR3 residues: CASSYVGGQILTDTQYF. CDR3 DNA: TGTGCCAGCAGTTACGTGGGGGGTCAGATCCTCACAGATACGCAGTATTTT.